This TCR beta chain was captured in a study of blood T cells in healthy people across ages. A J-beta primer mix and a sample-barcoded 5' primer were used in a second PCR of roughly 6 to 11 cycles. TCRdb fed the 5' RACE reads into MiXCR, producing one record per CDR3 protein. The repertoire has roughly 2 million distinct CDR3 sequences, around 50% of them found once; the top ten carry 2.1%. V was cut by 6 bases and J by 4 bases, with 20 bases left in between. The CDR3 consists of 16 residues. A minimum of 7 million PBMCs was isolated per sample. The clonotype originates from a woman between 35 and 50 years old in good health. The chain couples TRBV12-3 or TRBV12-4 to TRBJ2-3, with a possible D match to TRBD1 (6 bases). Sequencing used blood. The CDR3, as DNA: TGTGCCAGCAGCCAAACCGGGACAAGGAGCCCAGATACGCAGTATTTT. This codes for CASSQTGTRSPDTQYF.